These 18 T cell receptor beta chains share one sample of origin, sequenced in a study of T cell changes during pregnancy in multiple sclerosis. Sequencing was performed with immunoSEQ multiplex PCR; in TCRdb, only in-frame clones are kept and a portion is missing. The sample gives more than 90,000 clones, 92% of which show up once; 1.5% is in the top ten. The sample here was peripheral blood, taken in the third trimester of pregnancy. These receptors came from a female donor with multiple sclerosis, enrolled in a pregnancy study.

The chain carries TRBV15 and TRBJ1-1; D not certain. This CDR3 contains 14 residues. The germline CDR1 and CDR2 sequences are LNHNV and YYDKDF (reference sequence). Trimming took off 0 bases at V and 0 bases at J, with 5 bases between the two ends. CDR3 protein: CATSRDFMNTEAFF. Here the CDR3 DNA reads TGTGCCACCAGCAGAGATTTTATGAACACTGAAGCTTTCTTT.

The CDR3, as DNA: TGTGCCAGCAGACGGACAGGGGCCAGGACTGAAGCTTTCTTT. Translating it yields CASRRTGARTEAFF. The chain uses TRBV2 and TRBJ1-1; 9 nucleotides agree with TRBD1. This CDR3 region has 14 residues. From germline, CDR1 is SNHLY and CDR2 FYNNEI. V lost 6 bases and J lost 5; bases outside the gene matches: 7. Drawing the rest from reference TRBV2 and TRBJ1-1, the complete variable domain is EPEVTQTPSHQVTQMGQEVILRCVPISNHLYFYWYRQILGQKVEFLVSFYNNEISEKSEIFDDQFSVERPDGSNFTLKIRSTKLEDSAMYFCASRRTGARTEAFFGQGTRLTVV.

The genes are TRBV5-4 and TRBJ2-4; TRBD1 agrees at 10 bases. In germline, CDR1 is SGHNT, CDR2 YYREEE (reference sequence). This CDR3 region has 14 residues. Trimming took 4 bases from V and 6 from J; bases not matched to a gene: 4. CDR3 coding DNA: TGTGCCAGCAGCCCGGGACAGGGGCGAAACATTCAGTACTTC. Translating gives CASSPGQGRNIQYF.

Of note for this clone: In the same sample, other DNA sequences code for this CDR3. The gene calls are TRBV5-1 and TRBJ2-3; maybe TRBD2 (6 bases). The CDR3 extends over 15 amino acids. V was clipped by 0 bases and J by 0 bases, with 8 bases between them. Germline V gives CDR1 SGHRS, CDR2 YFSETQ. CDR3 sequence reads: CASSLDGTSTDTQYF. DNA for the CDR3: TGCGCCAGCAGCTTGGATGGGACTAGCACAGATACGCAGTATTTT.

The V and J genes are TRBV16 and TRBJ1-6, with 7 bases identical to TRBD1. The CDR3 has 13 residues. V lost 2 bases, J lost 9 bases, and 1 base stayed unmatched. Per germline, CDR1 KGHSY and CDR2 FQNENV. Here the CDR3 DNA reads TGTGCCAGCAGCCAAGGACAGGCTTCACCCCTCCACTTT. Translating it yields CASSQGQASPLHF.

J is TRBJ2-5 and V is TRBV29-1; D not certain. Germline loops: CDR1 SQVTM, CDR2 ANQGSEA. V gave up 7 bases and J gave up 5 bases, with 14 bases separating them. CDR3 length: 12 residues. The CDR3 DNA reads as TGCAGCGCCCCCCTAGGTGGGGAGACCCAGTACTTC. This gives the protein CSAPLGGETQYF.

The V and J genes are TRBV5-4 and TRBJ2-5; 8 bases match TRBD2. With 0 bases clipped from V and 0 bases from J, the junction kept 7 bases outside the gene matches. Germline CDR1 is SGHNT and CDR2 is YYREEE (reference sequence). The CDR3 spans 17 residues. The CDR3 reads CASSLGYSGSNQETQYF. CDR3 nucleotides: TGTGCCAGCAGCTTGGGGTACAGCGGGAGCAACCAAGAGACCCAGTACTTC.

J is TRBJ2-2 and V is TRBV12-2; the table's D gene call, TRBD2, was not cross checked with the DNA. TRBV12-2 is given as a pseudogene. The CDR3 length is 22 residues. CDR3 sequence: CASRLALCGRRTSGRGTGELFF. The CDR3 DNA reads TGTGCAAGTCGCTTAGCGCTATGTGGGAGAAGGACTAGCGGGAGGGGCACCGGGGAGCTGTTTTTT.

J is TRBJ2-7 and V is TRBV19, with D perhaps matching TRBD2 (6 bases). The CDR3 is 13 amino acids. Trimming cost V 6 bases and J 1 base, with 10 bases left between them. Germline lookup yields CDR1 LNHDA and CDR2 SQIVND (reference sequence). In nucleotides, the CDR3 is TGTGCCAGTAGCCAGCGGGTGTCCTACGAGCAGTACTTC. Encoded protein: CASSQRVSYEQYF.

The chain combines TRBV5-6 with TRBJ2-7; 11 bases agree with TRBD2. This CDR3 has 15 amino acids. CDR1 is SGHDT, CDR2 YYEEEE, per germline. Trimming at V came to 0 bases and at J to 5 bases, leaving 4 bases not matched to a gene. The DNA for the CDR3 is TGTGCCAGCAGCTTGGGACTAGCGGGGCGGGACGAGCAGTACTTC. Residues: CASSLGLAGRDEQYF.

V is TRBV14 and J is TRBJ2-1; TRBD2 agrees at 11 bases. The germline V gene has CDR1 SGHDN and CDR2 FVKESK. This CDR3 has 15 amino acids. Trimming at V came to 0 bases and at J to 9 bases, leaving 4 bases not matched to a gene. The CDR3 region has the DNA TGTGCCAGCAGCCAAGAACTAGCGGGAGTCGGTGAGCAGTTCTTC. Translating gives CASSQELAGVGEQFF.

This clone was detected only once. This chain uses TRBV9 with TRBJ2-6; no clear D gene. V lost 1 base to trimming and J lost 2 bases, with 7 bases between them. The CDR3 is 15 amino acids. Germline-derived CDR1 and CDR2 are SGDLS and YYNGEE. In DNA, the CDR3 is TGTGCCAGCAGCGTACACGAGACTGGGGCCAACGTCCTGACTTTC. Translated: CASSVHETGANVLTF.

The rearrangement joins TRBV5-1 to TRBJ1-2, with 8 bases matching TRBD1. The CDR3 contains 16 residues. The ends lost 0 bases at V and 4 bases at J; junction bases unmatched: 8. In germline, CDR1 is SGHRS, CDR2 YFSETQ. The CDR3 nucleotides are TGCGCCAGCAGCTTGGATCGCGCCAGGGGGCCCTATGGCTACACCTTC. Translating it yields CASSLDRARGPYGYTF.

The CDR3 region is CASSLDRGHNNEQFF. CDR3 in DNA: TGCGCCAGCAGCTTGGACAGGGGGCACAACAATGAGCAGTTCTTC. The J gene is TRBJ2-1, the V gene TRBV5-1, with 9 nucleotides matching TRBD1. Germline V gene lookup returns CDR1 SGHRS and CDR2 YFSETQ. The length of the CDR3 is 15 residues. V dropped 0 bases and J dropped 5; count of bases not matched to a gene: 3.

This chain links TRBV7-9 with TRBJ1-2; 7 bases align to TRBD1. The V and J ends lost 5 bases and 4 bases, in that order; junction bases with no gene match: 4. Germline values: CDR1 SEHNR, CDR2 FQNEAQ (reference sequence). The CDR3 is made up of 13 amino acids. For the CDR3, the DNA is TGTGCCAGCAGCCCTGACAGGGCCTATGGCTACACCTTC. This codes for CASSPDRAYGYTF. Drawing the rest from reference TRBV7-9 and TRBJ1-2, the complete variable domain is DTGVSQNPRHKITKRGQNVTFRCDPISEHNRLYWYRQTLGQGPEFLTYFQNEAQLEKSRLLSDRFSAERPKGSFSTLEIQRTEQGDSAMYLCASSPDRAYGYTFGSGTRLTVV.

The rearrangement joins TRBV9 to TRBJ2-3; 10 nucleotides match TRBD2. CDR3 length equals 15 residues. Germline values: CDR1 SGDLS, CDR2 YYNGEE. The ends lost 2 bases at V and 2 bases at J; junction bases unmatched: 2. CDR3 in DNA: TGTGCCAGCAGCGTCACTAGCGGGGCCACAGATACGCAGTATTTT. Residues: CASSVTSGATDTQYF.

This clone appeared a single time. This rearrangement joins TRBV5-1 to TRBJ2-6; 8 bases match TRBD2. The germline V gene has CDR1 SGHRS and CDR2 YFSETQ. With V trimmed by 0 bases and J by 11 bases, 7 bases remained unmatched. This CDR3 has 15 amino acids. The CDR3 DNA reads TGCGCCAGCAGCTTGGCCACGGGGGGGGTTCACGTCCTGACTTTC. Its translation is CASSLATGGVHVLTF. Based on the CDR3 plus reference TRBV5-1 and TRBJ2-6, the full variable domain is KAGVTQTPRYLIKTRGQQVTLSCSPISGHRSVSWYQQTPGQGLQFLFEYFSETQRNKGNFPGRFSGRQFSNSRSEMNVSTLELGDSALYLCASSLATGGVHVLTFGAGSRLTVL.

This clone has only one observation. The chain combines TRBV28 with TRBJ1-4, with 10 bases matching TRBD1. Germline CDR1 reads MDHEN; CDR2 reads SYDVKM. J gave up 0 bases and V 6 bases, and 4 bases lay outside the gene matches. The CDR3 has 16 residues. DNA of the CDR3: TGTGCCAGCAGGGGACAGGGGATAACAACTAATGAAAAACTGTTTTTT. It encodes CASRGQGITTNEKLFF.